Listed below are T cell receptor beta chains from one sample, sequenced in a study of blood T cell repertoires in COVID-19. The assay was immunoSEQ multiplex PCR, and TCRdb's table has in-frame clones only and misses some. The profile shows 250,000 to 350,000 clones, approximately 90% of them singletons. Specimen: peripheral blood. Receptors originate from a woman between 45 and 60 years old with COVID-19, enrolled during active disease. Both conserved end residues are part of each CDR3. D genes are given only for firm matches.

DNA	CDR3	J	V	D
TGCGCCAGCATGGTGAGACAGGGAATCAATCAGCCCCAGCATTTT	CASMVRQGINQPQHF	TRBJ1-5	TRBV10-1	TRBD1
TGTGCCAGCAGCTCTCAGGGGGCGAGTTTGTTTCAAGAGACCCAGTACTTC	CASSSQGASLFQETQYF	TRBJ2-5	TRBV9	TRBD1
TGCGCCAGCAGATATCTAGCGGGTTACGAGCAGTACTTC	CASRYLAGYEQYF	TRBJ2-7	TRBV5-1	TRBD2
TGTGCCAGCAGCATAGGGGGGACAGGGAGAAGCGAGCAGTACTTC	CASSIGGTGRSEQYF	TRBJ2-7	TRBV28	TRBD1
TGTGCCAGCAGTGAAAGACTAGCGGTTGAGCAGTACTTC	CASSERLAVEQYF	TRBJ2-7	TRBV6-1	TRBD2
TGTGCCAGTAGTAGTCCAGGGGGTGCGAGCACTGAAGCTTTCTTT	CASSSPGGASTEAFF	TRBJ1-1	TRBV19	TRBD1
TGCGCCAGCAGCGCCGTGACCCCGACAGGGGGCGCCGGCTACACCTTC	CASSAVTPTGGAGYTF	TRBJ1-2	TRBV5-1	TRBD1
TGTGCCTCGCGACCCGGGACAGAAGACACAGATACGCAGTATTTT	CASRPGTEDTDTQYF	TRBJ2-3	TRBV9	TRBD1
TGTGCCAGCAGTCTAAAGGGACAGGGGAGGTCTAACTATGGCTACACCTTC	CASSLKGQGRSNYGYTF	TRBJ1-2	TRBV27	TRBD1
TGTGCCAGCTCACCTGGGACAGGGGATAGGCAGCCCCAGCATTTT	CASSPGTGDRQPQHF	TRBJ1-5	TRBV18	TRBD1
TGCGCCAGCAGCTTGTATAGCGGGAGTGGTGAGCAGTTCTTC	CASSLYSGSGEQFF	TRBJ2-1	TRBV5-1	TRBD2
TGTGCCAGCAGCCCCCGGGGGGGAACCGGGGAGCTGTTTTTT	CASSPRGGTGELFF	TRBJ2-2	TRBV7-2	TRBD2
TGTGCCAGCAGCCCAGGAGGTGCGGGAAGAGAAGCTTTCTTT	CASSPGGAGREAFF	TRBJ1-1	TRBV11-2	NA
TGTGCCAGCAGCTTGGGCGACAGGGGGAAGGAGACCCAGTACTTC	CASSLGDRGKETQYF	TRBJ2-5	TRBV5-6	TRBD1
TGTGCCAGCAGGACACAGGGCTCCTATGGCTACACCTTC	CASRTQGSYGYTF	TRBJ1-2	TRBV6-6	NA